These 22 T cell receptor beta chains were sequenced from one sample in a study of patients and donors after allogeneic stem cell transplantation. A single record per CDR3 protein comes from TCRdb applying MiXCR to the RT-PCR reads. Of around 7,000 distinct CDR3 sequences listed, about 13% are singletons. Sequencing was done on a sample of blood, either unsorted or a sorted T cell fraction (not recorded which). The receptors were gathered from a human donor who was either an allogeneic HSCT recipient or a stem cell or donor lymphocyte infusion donor (not recorded which). It is not recorded whose cells these are; they may come from a transplant donor.

In this sample, this clonotype turned up a few times. The chain uses TRBV3-1 and TRBJ1-2; D not certain. Deletions cut 0 bases from V and 7 bases from J, with 15 bases between. This CDR3 is built from 15 residues. The germline CDR1 and CDR2 sequences are LGHDT and YNNKEL (reference sequence). The CDR3 here is CASSQDWVSGLGYTF. CDR3 DNA sequence: TGTGCCAGCAGCCAAGATTGGGTGAGCGGGCTTGGCTACACCTTC.

The table lists this clonotype with a few counts. The genes are TRBV2 and TRBJ1-6; 7 bases are shared with TRBD1. With 6 bases clipped from V and 9 bases from J, the junction kept 8 bases outside the gene matches. The CDR3 totals 14 residues. Germline CDR1 is SNHLY and CDR2 is FYNNEI. The CDR3 DNA sequence: TGTGCCAGCAGGGACAGGTCAGAACTTTCACCCCTCCACTTT. It specifies CASRDRSELSPLHF. Filled out from reference TRBV2 and TRBJ1-6, the complete variable domain reads EPEVTQTPSHQVTQMGQEVILRCVPISNHLYFYWYRQILGQKVEFLVSFYNNEISEKSEIFDDQFSVERPDGSNFTLKIRSTKLEDSAMYFCASRDRSELSPLHFGNGTRLTVT.

This clonotype appeared once. A junction boundary mismatches the germline segment, possibly from a read error. The chain recombines TRBV7-2 with TRBJ2-2; D tentatively reads TRBD1 or TRBD2 (6 bases each). Germline V gives CDR1 SGHTA, CDR2 FQGNSA. CDR3 size: 17 residues. CDR3 sequence reads: CASNLVGRGLSSGELFF. The CDR3 nucleotides are TGTGCCAGCAACTTAGTGGGCCGGGGGCTCTCATCCGGGGAGCTGTTTTTT.

The chain is built from TRBV2 and TRBJ2-7, with TRBD1 matching over 7 bases. Germline V gene sequence: CDR1 SNHLY, CDR2 FYNNEI. CDR3 size: 17 residues. The J segment lost 2 bases and the V segment lost 4 bases, leaving 14 bases of the junction unmatched. The CDR3 DNA is TGTGCCAGCAGTGCGATCCCCAAGACAGGGACCACCTACGAGCAGTACTTC. It yields the protein CASSAIPKTGTTYEQYF.

This clonotype was recorded at least ten times. The chain has TRBV30 and TRBJ1-2, with 11 nucleotides matching TRBD1. Germline V gene data show CDR1 as GTSNPN and CDR2 as SVGIG (reference sequence). The ends lost 5 bases at V and 8 bases at J; junction bases unmatched: 7. This CDR3 is built from 13 residues. The CDR3 DNA follows: TGTGCCTGGGCGGCCGGACAGGGGGCGGGCTACACCTTC. It encodes CAWAAGQGAGYTF.

The rearrangement uses TRBV7-9 and TRBJ1-3; 8 bases agree with TRBD1. The ends lost 5 bases at V and 4 bases at J; junction bases unmatched: 7. Germline V gene lookup returns CDR1 SEHNR and CDR2 FQNEAQ (reference sequence). The CDR3 totals 15 residues. The CDR3 region has the DNA TGTGCCAGCAGCATAGGACAGGGTTGGGGAAACACCATATATTTT. This codes for CASSIGQGWGNTIYF.

The table lists this clonotype with many counts. The chain links TRBV7-2 to TRBJ1-5, with D possibly being TRBD1 (5 bases). Germline values: CDR1 SGHTA, CDR2 FQGNSA. V was trimmed by 6 bases and J by 3 bases, leaving 15 bases between them. The CDR3 has 15 residues. The CDR3 is CASSQGRGNNQPQHF. In DNA, the CDR3 is TGTGCCAGCAGTCAGGGCCGAGGAAACAATCAGCCCCAGCATTTT.

The chain couples TRBV5-6 to TRBJ1-2; 8 nucleotides match TRBD1. V lost 3 bases and J lost 4; bases outside the gene matches: 14. Germline CDR1 and CDR2: SGHDT and YYEEEE. The CDR3 runs 17 residues. The CDR3 spells CASSYSGDRPQGYGYTF. In DNA form, the CDR3 reads TGTGCCAGCAGCTATTCAGGGGACAGGCCCCAGGGCTATGGCTACACCTTC.

The CDR3 here is CASSLAGRGSDTQYF. As DNA, the CDR3 is TGCGCCAGCAGCTTGGCCGGGAGAGGTTCGGATACGCAGTATTTT. The V call is TRBV5-1, the J call TRBJ2-3; a possible D gene is TRBD2 (6 bases). The V and J ends lost 0 bases and 6 bases respectively, with 14 bases between them. Looked up from germline, CDR1 is SGHRS and CDR2 is YFSETQ. CDR3 length: 15 residues.

This clonotype was seen a few times. The V gene is TRBV7-2, the J gene TRBJ1-1; D is undetermined. In germline, CDR1 is SGHTA, CDR2 FQGNSA. This CDR3 region has 13 residues. V was cut by 5 bases and J by 3 bases, with 10 bases left in between. CDR3 nucleotides: TGTGCCAGCAGCCGCGAGGGAGACACTGAAGCTTTCTTT. Residues: CASSREGDTEAFF. Variable domain in full (rest from reference TRBV7-2 and TRBJ1-1): GAGVSQSPSNKVTEKGKDVELRCDPISGHTALYWYRQSLGQGLEFLIYFQGNSAPDKSGLPSDRFSAERTGGSVSTLTIQRTQQEDSAVYLCASSREGDTEAFFGQGTRLTVV.

This clonotype was observed a few times. The chain is built from TRBV12-3 or TRBV12-4 and TRBJ2-2; no reliable D call. Deletions cut 3 bases from V and 3 bases from J, with 5 bases between. CDR3 length: 13 amino acids. CDR3 residues: CASSFGYTGELFF. In DNA, the CDR3 is TGTGCCAGCAGTTTTGGATACACCGGGGAGCTGTTTTTT.

V and J are TRBV6-2 or TRBV6-3 and TRBJ2-3, with TRBD1 identical over 10 bases. J was trimmed by 3 bases and V by 5 bases; bases with no gene match: 5. The V gene's germline CDR1 is MNHEY and CDR2 SVGEGT. There are 15 residues in the CDR3. The CDR3 is CASSKRQGATDTQYF. The DNA for the CDR3 is TGTGCCAGCAGTAAGCGACAGGGGGCGACAGATACGCAGTATTTT.

By frequency in the sample, this clonotype is medium-sized. The chain combines TRBV7-9 with TRBJ1-5, with D possibly TRBD1 on 5 matching bases. Germline V gene data show CDR1 as SEHNR and CDR2 as FQNEAQ (reference sequence). This CDR3 spans 19 amino acids. The ends were cut back, 0 bases at V and 1 base at J, with 19 bases in the middle. The CDR3, as DNA: TGTGCCAGCAGCTTAGCTGGTGGGGCCGGGACGGGAAGCAATCAGCCCCAGCATTTT. As protein: CASSLAGGAGTGSNQPQHF.

The J gene is TRBJ1-1, the V gene TRBV19, with no clear D. The CDR3 spans 14 residues. V lost 2 bases and J 1 base, leaving 8 bases between the germline ends. CDR1 is LNHDA, CDR2 SQIVND, per germline (reference sequence). This CDR3 is CASSIRTKNTEAFF. The CDR3 region has the DNA TGTGCCAGTAGTATAAGAACAAAGAACACTGAAGCTTTCTTT.

This clonotype turned up a few times. The J gene is TRBJ2-1, the V gene TRBV10-3, with D perhaps TRBD1 (6 bases). V was cut by 5 bases and J by 0 bases, with 14 bases left in between. CDR3 length equals 16 residues. The germline gives CDR1 ENHRY, CDR2 SYGVKD. CDR3 nucleotide sequence: TGTGCCATCAGTCAAGGACAGTCGAGCTCCTACAATGAGCAGTTCTTC. Amino acids: CAISQGQSSSYNEQFF.

This clonotype has a handful of counts. The genes are TRBV20-1 and TRBJ2-3, with unresolved D. Trimming left V 1 base short and J 2 bases short, with 10 bases between. This CDR3 comprises 14 residues. The V gene's germline CDR1 is DFQATT and CDR2 SNEGSKA (reference sequence). The CDR3 sequence: CSARGRQITDTQYF. The CDR3 coding sequence is TGCAGTGCTAGAGGCAGGCAGATCACAGATACGCAGTATTTT.

This clonotype was recorded at least ten times. The rearrangement uses TRBV12-3 or TRBV12-4 and TRBJ1-1; tentatively, D is TRBD1 (5 bases). CDR3 length equals 14 residues. Trimming left V 6 bases short and J 3 bases short, with 14 bases between. The CDR3 loop reads CASRVPGVDTEAFF. Here the CDR3 DNA reads TGTGCCAGCAGGGTCCCGGGGGTGGACACTGAAGCTTTCTTT.

Judged by abundance, this clonotype is medium-sized. The chain joins TRBV24-1 to TRBJ2-5; D is unclear. The V gene's germline CDR1 is KGHDR and CDR2 SFDVKD. V lost 3 bases and J lost 5, with 6 bases in between. There are 12 residues in the CDR3. Here the CDR3 DNA reads TGTGCCACCAGTGATCCACTGGAGACCCAGTACTTC. Protein product: CATSDPLETQYF.

This clonotype is labeled as medium-sized. This chain joins TRBV5-1 and TRBJ1-2; D call uncertain. CDR3 size: 14 residues. V lost 0 bases and J 5 bases, leaving 11 bases between the germline ends. Germline V gene data show CDR1 as SGHRS and CDR2 as YFSETQ. The CDR3 coding sequence is TGCGCCAGCAGCTTGGGTGTAGAAACTTATGGCTACACCTTC. Protein sequence: CASSLGVETYGYTF. The whole variable domain, filled in from reference TRBV5-1 and TRBJ1-2, reads KAGVTQTPRYLIKTRGQQVTLSCSPISGHRSVSWYQQTPGQGLQFLFEYFSETQRNKGNFPGRFSGRQFSNSRSEMNVSTLELGDSALYLCASSLGVETYGYTFGSGTRLTVV.

V is TRBV6-2 or TRBV6-3 and J is TRBJ2-3; possibly TRBD1 for D (8 bases). V was clipped by 2 bases and J by 2 bases, with 29 bases between them. This CDR3 is built from 21 residues. Germline V gene data show CDR1 as MNHEY and CDR2 as SVGEGT. The CDR3 DNA is TGTGCCAGCAGTTACGTCGTCGGACAGGGCTCTGGGCTAGCGGACACAGATACGCAGTATTTT. Translation: CASSYVVGQGSGLADTDTQYF.

This chain connects TRBV19 to TRBJ1-6, with 9 bases matching TRBD1. Germline CDR1 LNHDA, CDR2 SQIVND (reference sequence). The CDR3 has 15 amino acids. V was clipped by 0 bases and J by 10 bases; unmatched bases: 4. CDR3 in DNA: TGTGCCAGTAGTATAGAAGGGACAGGGTTCTCACCCCTCCACTTT. Protein: CASSIEGTGFSPLHF. The full variable domain, rest sourced from reference TRBV19 and TRBJ1-6, is DGGITQSPKYLFRKEGQNVTLSCEQNLNHDAMYWYRQDPGQGLRLIYYSQIVNDFQKGDIAEGYSVSREKKESFPLTVTSAQKNPTAFYLCASSIEGTGFSPLHFGNGTRLTVT.

The gene calls are TRBV11-3 and TRBJ2-5; possibly TRBD1 or TRBD2 for D (5 bases each). V lost 4 bases, J lost 3 bases, and 21 bases lay in between. The CDR3 is 17 amino acids. Looked up from germline, CDR1 is SGHNT and CDR2 is YENEEA. CDR3 sequence reads: CASSSLLRGGEKETQYF. The CDR3 DNA sequence: TGTGCCAGCAGCTCTCTCCTCCGGGGCGGAGAGAAAGAGACCCAGTACTTC.